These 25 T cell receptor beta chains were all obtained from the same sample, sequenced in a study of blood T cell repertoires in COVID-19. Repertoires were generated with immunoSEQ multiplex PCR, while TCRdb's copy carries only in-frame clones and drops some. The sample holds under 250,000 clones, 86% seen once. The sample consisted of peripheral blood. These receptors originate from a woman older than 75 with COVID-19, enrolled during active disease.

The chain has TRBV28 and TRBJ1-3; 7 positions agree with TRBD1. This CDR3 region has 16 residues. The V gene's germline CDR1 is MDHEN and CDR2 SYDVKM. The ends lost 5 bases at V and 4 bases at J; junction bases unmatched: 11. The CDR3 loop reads CASSLRGQLRGNTIYF. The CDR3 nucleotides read TGTGCCAGCAGTCTAAGGGGACAGCTCCGAGGAAACACCATATATTTT.

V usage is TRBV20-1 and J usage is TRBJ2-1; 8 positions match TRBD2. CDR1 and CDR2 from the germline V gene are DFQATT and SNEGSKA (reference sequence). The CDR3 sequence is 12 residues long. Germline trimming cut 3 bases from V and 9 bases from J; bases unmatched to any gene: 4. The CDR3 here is CSASRGGGEQFF. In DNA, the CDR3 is TGCAGTGCTAGTCGGGGGGGAGGTGAGCAGTTCTTC.

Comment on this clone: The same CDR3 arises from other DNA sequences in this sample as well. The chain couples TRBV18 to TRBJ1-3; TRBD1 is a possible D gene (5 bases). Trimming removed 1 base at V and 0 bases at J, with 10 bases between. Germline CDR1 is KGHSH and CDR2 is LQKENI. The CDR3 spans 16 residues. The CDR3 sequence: CASSPREGSSGNTIYF. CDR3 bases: TGTGCCAGCTCACCACGGGAGGGGAGCTCTGGAAACACCATATATTTT.

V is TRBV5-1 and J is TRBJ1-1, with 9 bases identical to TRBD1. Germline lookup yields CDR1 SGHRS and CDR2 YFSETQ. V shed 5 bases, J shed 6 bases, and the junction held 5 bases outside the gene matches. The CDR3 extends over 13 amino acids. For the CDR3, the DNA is TGCGCCAGCAGGATACAGGGGGCATCTGAAGCTTTCTTT. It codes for CASRIQGASEAFF. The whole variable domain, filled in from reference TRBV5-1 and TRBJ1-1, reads KAGVTQTPRYLIKTRGQQVTLSCSPISGHRSVSWYQQTPGQGLQFLFEYFSETQRNKGNFPGRFSGRQFSNSRSEMNVSTLELGDSALYLCASRIQGASEAFFGQGTRLTVV.

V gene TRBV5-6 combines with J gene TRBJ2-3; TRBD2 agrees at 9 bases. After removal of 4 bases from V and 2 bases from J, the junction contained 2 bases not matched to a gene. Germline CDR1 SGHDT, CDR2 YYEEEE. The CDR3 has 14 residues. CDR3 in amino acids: CASSGGLATDTQYF. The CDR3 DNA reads TGTGCCAGCAGCGGGGGACTAGCCACAGATACGCAGTATTTT.

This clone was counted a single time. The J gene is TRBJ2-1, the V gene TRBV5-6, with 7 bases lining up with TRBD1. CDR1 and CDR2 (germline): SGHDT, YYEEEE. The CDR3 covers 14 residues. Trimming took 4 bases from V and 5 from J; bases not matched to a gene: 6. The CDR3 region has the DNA TGTGCCAGCAGCCCAGGGACAGCCAACAATGAGCAGTTCTTC. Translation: CASSPGTANNEQFF.

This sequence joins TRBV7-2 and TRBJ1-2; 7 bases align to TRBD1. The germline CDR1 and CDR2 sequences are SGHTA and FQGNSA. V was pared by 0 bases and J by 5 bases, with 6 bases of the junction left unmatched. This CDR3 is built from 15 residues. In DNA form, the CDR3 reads TGTGCCAGCAGCTTAGCGTTCGGACAGGCATATGGCTACACCTTC. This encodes CASSLAFGQAYGYTF.

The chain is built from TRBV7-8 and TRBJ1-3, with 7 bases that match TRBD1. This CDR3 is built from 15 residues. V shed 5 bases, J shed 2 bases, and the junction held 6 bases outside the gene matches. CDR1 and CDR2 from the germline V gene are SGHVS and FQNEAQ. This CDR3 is CASSKDREAGNTIYF. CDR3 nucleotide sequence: TGTGCCAGCAGCAAAGACAGGGAAGCTGGAAACACCATATATTTT.

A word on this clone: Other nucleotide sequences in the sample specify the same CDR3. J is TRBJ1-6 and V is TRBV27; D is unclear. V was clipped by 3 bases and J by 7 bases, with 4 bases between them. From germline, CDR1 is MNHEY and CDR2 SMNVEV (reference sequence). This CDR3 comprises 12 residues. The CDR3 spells CASSFPNSPLHF. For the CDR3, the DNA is TGTGCCAGCAGTTTCCCAAATTCACCCCTCCACTTT.

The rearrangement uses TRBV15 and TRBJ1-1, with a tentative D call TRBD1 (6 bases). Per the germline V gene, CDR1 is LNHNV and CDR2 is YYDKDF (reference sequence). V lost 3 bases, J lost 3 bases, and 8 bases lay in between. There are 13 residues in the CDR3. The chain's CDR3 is CATSRRQDTEAFF. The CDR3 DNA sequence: TGTGCCACCAGCAGGCGACAGGACACTGAAGCTTTCTTT.

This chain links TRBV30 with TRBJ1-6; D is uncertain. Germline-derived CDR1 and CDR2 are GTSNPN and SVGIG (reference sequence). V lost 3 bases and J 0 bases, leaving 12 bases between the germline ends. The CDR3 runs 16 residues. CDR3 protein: CAWRIPTSSYNSPLHF. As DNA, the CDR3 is TGTGCCTGGAGGATCCCCACGAGCTCCTATAATTCACCCCTCCACTTT. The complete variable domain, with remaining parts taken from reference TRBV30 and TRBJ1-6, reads SQTIHQWPATLVQPVGSPLSLECTVEGTSNPNLYWYRQAAGRGLQLLFYSVGIGQISSEVPQNLSASRPQDRQFILSSKKLLLSDSGFYLCAWRIPTSSYNSPLHFGNGTRLTVT.

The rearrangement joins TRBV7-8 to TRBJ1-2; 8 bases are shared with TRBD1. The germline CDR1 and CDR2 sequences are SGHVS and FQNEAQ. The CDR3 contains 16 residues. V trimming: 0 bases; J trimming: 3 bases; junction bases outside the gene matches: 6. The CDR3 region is CASSLAGQGPHYGYTF. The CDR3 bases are TGTGCCAGCAGCTTAGCCGGACAGGGCCCTCACTATGGCTACACCTTC.

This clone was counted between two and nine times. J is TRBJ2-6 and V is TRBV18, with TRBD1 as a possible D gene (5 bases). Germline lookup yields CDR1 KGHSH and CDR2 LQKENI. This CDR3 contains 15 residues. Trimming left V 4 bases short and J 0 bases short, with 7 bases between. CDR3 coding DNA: TGTGCCAGCTCACTCGGACACTCTGGGGCCAACGTCCTGACTTTC. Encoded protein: CASSLGHSGANVLTF.

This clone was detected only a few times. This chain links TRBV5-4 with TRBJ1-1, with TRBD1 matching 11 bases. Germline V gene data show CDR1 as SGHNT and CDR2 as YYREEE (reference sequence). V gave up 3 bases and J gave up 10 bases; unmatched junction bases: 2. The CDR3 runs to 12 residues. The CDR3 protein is CASSWGTGGAFF. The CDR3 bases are TGTGCCAGCAGCTGGGGGACAGGGGGAGCTTTCTTT. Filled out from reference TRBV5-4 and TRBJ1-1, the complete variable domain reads ETGVTQSPTHLIKTRGQQVTLRCSSQSGHNTVSWYQQALGQGPQFIFQYYREEENGRGNFPPRFSGLQFPNYSSELNVNALELDDSALYLCASSWGTGGAFFGQGTRLTVV.

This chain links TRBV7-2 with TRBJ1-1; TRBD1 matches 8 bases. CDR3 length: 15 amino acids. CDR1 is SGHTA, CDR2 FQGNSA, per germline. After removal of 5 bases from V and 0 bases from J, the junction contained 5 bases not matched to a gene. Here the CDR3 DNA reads TGTGCCAGCAGCACTCGGACAGGGATGAACACTGAAGCTTTCTTT. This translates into CASSTRTGMNTEAFF.

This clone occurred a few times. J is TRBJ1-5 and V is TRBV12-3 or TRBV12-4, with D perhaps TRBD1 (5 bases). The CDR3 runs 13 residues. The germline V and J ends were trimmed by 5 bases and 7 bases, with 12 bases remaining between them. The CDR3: CASSAQGKQPQHF. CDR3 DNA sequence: TGTGCCAGCAGTGCCCAGGGAAAGCAGCCCCAGCATTTT.

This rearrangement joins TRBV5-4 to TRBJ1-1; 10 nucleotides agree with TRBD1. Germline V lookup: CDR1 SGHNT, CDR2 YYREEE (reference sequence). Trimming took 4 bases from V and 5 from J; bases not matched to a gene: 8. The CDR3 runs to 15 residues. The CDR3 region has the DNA TGTGCCAGCAGCGTGGTGGGACAGGGGAATACTGAAGCTTTCTTT. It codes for CASSVVGQGNTEAFF.

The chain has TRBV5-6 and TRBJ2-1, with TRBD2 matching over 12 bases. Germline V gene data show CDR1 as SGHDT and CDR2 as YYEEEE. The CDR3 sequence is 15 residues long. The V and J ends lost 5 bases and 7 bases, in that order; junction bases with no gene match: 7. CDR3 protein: CASSPSGGADNEQFF. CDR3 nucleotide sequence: TGTGCCAGCAGTCCTAGCGGGGGGGCCGATAATGAGCAGTTCTTC.

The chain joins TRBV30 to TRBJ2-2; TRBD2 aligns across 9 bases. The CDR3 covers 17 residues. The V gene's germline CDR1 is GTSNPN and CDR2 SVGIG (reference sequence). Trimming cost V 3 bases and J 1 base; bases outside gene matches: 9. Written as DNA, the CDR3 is TGTGCCTGGAGAGGAGTAGCGGGGGCCGGGAACACCGGGGAGCTGTTTTTT. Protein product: CAWRGVAGAGNTGELFF.

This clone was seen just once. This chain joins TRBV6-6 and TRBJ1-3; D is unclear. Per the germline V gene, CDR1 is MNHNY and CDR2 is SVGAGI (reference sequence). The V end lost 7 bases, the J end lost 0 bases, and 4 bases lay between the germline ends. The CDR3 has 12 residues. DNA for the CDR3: TGTGCCAGCACAGTCTCTGGAAACACCATATATTTT. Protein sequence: CASTVSGNTIYF.

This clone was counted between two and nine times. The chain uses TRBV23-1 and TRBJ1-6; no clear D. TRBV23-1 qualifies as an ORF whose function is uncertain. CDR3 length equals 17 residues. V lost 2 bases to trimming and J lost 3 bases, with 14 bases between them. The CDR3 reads CASSQGIREYYNSPLHF. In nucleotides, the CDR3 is TGCGCCAGCAGTCAAGGAATTCGGGAGTACTATAATTCACCCCTCCACTTT.

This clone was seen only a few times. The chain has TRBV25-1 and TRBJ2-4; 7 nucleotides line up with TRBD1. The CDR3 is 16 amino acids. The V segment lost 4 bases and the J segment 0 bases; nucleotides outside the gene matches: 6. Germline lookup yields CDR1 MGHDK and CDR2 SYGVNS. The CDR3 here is CASSGQGFLAKNIQYF. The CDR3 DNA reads TGTGCCAGCAGTGGACAGGGTTTCCTAGCCAAAAACATTCAGTACTTC.

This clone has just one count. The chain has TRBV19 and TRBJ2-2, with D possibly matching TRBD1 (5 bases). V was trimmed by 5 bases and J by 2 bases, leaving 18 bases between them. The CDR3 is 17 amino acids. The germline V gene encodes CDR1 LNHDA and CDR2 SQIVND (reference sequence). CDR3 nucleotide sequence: TGTGCCAGTAGTCCCCGGACAATTAAAGCTAACACCGGGGAGCTGTTTTTT. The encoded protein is CASSPRTIKANTGELFF.

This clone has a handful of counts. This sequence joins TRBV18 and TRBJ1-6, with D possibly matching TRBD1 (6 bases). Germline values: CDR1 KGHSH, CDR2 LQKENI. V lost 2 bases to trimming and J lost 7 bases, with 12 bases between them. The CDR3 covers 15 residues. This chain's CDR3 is CASSPEAQGNSPLHF. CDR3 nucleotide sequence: TGTGCCAGCTCACCAGAGGCACAGGGCAATTCACCCCTCCACTTT.

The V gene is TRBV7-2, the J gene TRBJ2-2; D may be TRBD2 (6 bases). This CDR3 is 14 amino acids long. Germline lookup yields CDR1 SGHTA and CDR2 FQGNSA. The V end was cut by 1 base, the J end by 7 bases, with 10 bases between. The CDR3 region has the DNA TGTGCCAGCAGCTTAGGACCGCGGGGCGGGGAGCTGTTTTTT. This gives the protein CASSLGPRGGELFF.